Below are 32 T cell receptor beta chains sequenced from a single sample in a study of T cells in Graves' hyperthyroidism and ophthalmopathy. The source material, RNA transcripts, was used to amplify TCR beta CDR3 regions. Using the HTBI primer set, a first-round RT-PCR was run on the TCR CDR3. MiXCR was run by TCRdb on the multiplex PCR reads, yielding one entry per CDR3 protein. The repertoire includes some 360,000 distinct CDR3 sequences, 11% to 15% of them detected once, and roughly 9.6% sits in the top ten. The specimen sequenced was blood. Source of these receptors: a woman aged 60 to 75 with Graves' hyperthyroidism.

This clonotype was seen repeatedly, ten times or more. This chain links TRBV6-5 with TRBJ1-1; 9 bases match TRBD1. From germline, CDR1 is MNHEY and CDR2 SVGAGI. The CDR3 is 15 residues long. The J segment lost 3 bases and the V segment lost 2 bases, leaving 4 bases of the junction unmatched. The CDR3 DNA reads TGTGCCAGCAGTTACGGCGACAGGGGGGACACTGAAGCTTTCTTT. The encoded protein is CASSYGDRGDTEAFF.

This clonotype appeared many times. The chain employs TRBV6-1 and TRBJ2-2; D not resolved. Deletions cut 0 bases from V and 6 bases from J, with 5 bases between. This CDR3 comprises 13 residues. Germline lookup yields CDR1 MNHNS and CDR2 SASEGT. The chain's CDR3 is CASSEAGSGELFF. As DNA, the CDR3 is TGTGCCAGCAGTGAAGCAGGGTCCGGGGAGCTGTTTTTT.

At least ten counts were recorded for this clonotype. V gene TRBV20-1 combines with J gene TRBJ1-2; D not resolved. The ends were cut back, 0 bases at V and 6 bases at J, with 29 bases in the middle. Germline V gene lookup returns CDR1 DFQATT and CDR2 SNEGSKA (reference sequence). The CDR3 is made up of 19 amino acids. CDR3 in amino acids: CSAREEDGPIPFPGHGYTF. CDR3 DNA sequence: TGCAGTGCTAGAGAGGAGGACGGACCCATCCCCTTCCCCGGGCATGGCTACACCTTC.

This clonotype was found many times. The chain recombines TRBV28 with TRBJ1-6, with TRBD1 as a possible D gene (6 bases). V gave up 8 bases and J gave up 9 bases, with 14 bases separating them. From germline, CDR1 is MDHEN and CDR2 SYDVKM. This CDR3 comprises 13 residues. CDR3 bases: TGTGCCAGCCGAGTCGGACAGTTTTCACCCCTCCACTTT. Protein: CASRVGQFSPLHF. Looking up the rest from reference TRBV28 and TRBJ1-6 gives the full variable domain: DVKVTQSSRYLVKRTGEKVFLECVQDMDHENMFWYRQDPGLGLRLIYFSYDVKMKEKGDIPEGYSVSREKKERFSLILESASTNQTSMYLCASRVGQFSPLHFGNGTRLTVT.

This clonotype was counted at least ten times. The chain combines TRBV30 with TRBJ1-2, with D perhaps matching TRBD1 (5 bases). V lost 4 bases, J lost 5 bases, and 14 bases lay in between. Germline loops: CDR1 GTSNPN, CDR2 SVGIG (reference sequence). This CDR3 has 13 amino acids. The CDR3 sequence: CAWTAGGSYGYTF. The CDR3 nucleotides are TGTGCCTGGACCGCCGGGGGATCGTATGGCTACACCTTC.

This chain links TRBV10-3 with TRBJ1-6, with a tentative D call TRBD1 (5 bases). V lost 10 bases and J 10 bases, leaving 20 bases between the germline ends. The CDR3 length is 14 residues. CDR1 and CDR2 (germline): ENHRY, SYGVKD. This CDR3 is CARNWGGSRSPLHF. The DNA for the CDR3 is TGTGCCAGAAACTGGGGGGGGTCTAGATCACCCCTCCACTTT.

The V and J genes are TRBV5-1 and TRBJ2-7; 10 bases map to TRBD1. With V trimmed by 3 bases and J by 4 bases, 7 bases remained unmatched. This CDR3 is built from 15 residues. The germline V gene has CDR1 SGHRS and CDR2 YFSETQ. The CDR3 DNA reads as TGCGCCAGCAGCTGGAGCCGGGACAGGGGTTACGAGCAGTACTTC. This codes for CASSWSRDRGYEQYF.

This clonotype was detected many times. The chain is built from TRBV3-1 and TRBJ2-2; TRBD2 might be the D (6 bases). Germline-derived CDR1 and CDR2 are LGHDT and YNNKEL (reference sequence). CDR3 size: 15 residues. V dropped 2 bases and J dropped 7 bases, with 14 bases sitting between them. CDR3 residues: CASSQRGTRLGELFF. The CDR3 DNA follows: TGTGCCAGCAGCCAACGCGGGACCCGCCTCGGGGAGCTGTTTTTT.

This clonotype was seen repeatedly, ten times or more. The V and J genes are TRBV28 and TRBJ2-7, with 11 bases identical to TRBD1. The CDR3 covers 16 residues. V lost 3 bases and J lost 3; bases outside the gene matches: 7. Germline CDR1 reads MDHEN; CDR2 reads SYDVKM. The CDR3 here is CASSFQDRGRIYEQYF. CDR3 DNA sequence: TGTGCCAGCAGTTTCCAGGACAGGGGGCGAATCTACGAGCAGTACTTC.

This clonotype occurred many times. The chain joins TRBV11-3 to TRBJ2-5; 7 positions match TRBD2. Germline CDR1 SGHNT, CDR2 YENEEA. The V gene end was trimmed by 3 bases and the J gene end by 5 bases; junction bases not matched to a gene: 12. This CDR3 is 16 amino acids long. The CDR3 here is CASSFSGEGPRETQYF. CDR3 nucleotides: TGTGCCAGCAGCTTCTCGGGGGAGGGGCCGCGGGAGACCCAGTACTTC.

This clonotype was picked up a small number of times. The chain recombines TRBV29-1 with TRBJ1-2; perhaps TRBD1 as D (6 bases). The CDR3 runs to 12 residues. The germline gives CDR1 SQVTM, CDR2 ANQGSEA. Trimming removed 5 bases from V and 2 bases from J, with 9 bases in between. CDR3 residues: CSVSGQNYGYTF. The CDR3 DNA sequence: TGCAGCGTTTCGGGACAAAACTATGGCTACACCTTC.

This rearrangement joins TRBV5-5 to TRBJ2-7; tentative D call: TRBD1 (5 bases). V lost 1 base and J 5 bases, leaving 13 bases between the germline ends. Germline V gene data show CDR1 as SGHKS and CDR2 as YYEKEE (reference sequence). This CDR3 comprises 14 residues. This CDR3 reads CASSLSSGRDEQYF. The CDR3 DNA reads TGTGCCAGCAGCTTGTCTTCAGGGCGCGACGAGCAGTACTTC.

This clonotype was observed a single time. The chain has TRBV6-2 or TRBV6-3 and TRBJ2-3; D gene uncertain. V lost 2 bases, J lost 5 bases, and 11 bases lay in between. Germline V CDR1 and CDR2: MNHEY, SVGEGT. The CDR3 runs to 14 residues. CDR3 protein: CASSYASTGDTQYF. The CDR3 DNA sequence: TGTGCCAGCAGTTACGCCTCGACGGGAGATACGCAGTATTTT.

This clonotype was seen repeatedly, ten times or more. The chain is built from TRBV9 and TRBJ1-2; 7 nucleotides agree with TRBD1. This CDR3 is 14 amino acids long. Trimming at V came to 3 bases and at J to 3 bases, leaving 5 bases not matched to a gene. Germline loops: CDR1 SGDLS, CDR2 YYNGEE. This CDR3 is CASSGPGQYYGYTF. CDR3 in DNA: TGTGCCAGCAGCGGACCGGGACAGTACTATGGCTACACCTTC. Based on the CDR3 plus reference TRBV9 and TRBJ1-2, the full variable domain is DSGVTQTPKHLITATGQRVTLRCSPRSGDLSVYWYQQSLDQGLQFLIQYYNGEERAKGNILERFSAQQFPDLHSELNLSSLELGDSALYFCASSGPGQYYGYTFGSGTRLTVV.

At least ten counts were recorded for this clonotype. This chain connects TRBV6-5 to TRBJ2-2; D remains unclear. Trimming removed 0 bases at V and 3 bases at J, with 5 bases between. The CDR3 loop spans 14 amino acids. The V gene's germline CDR1 is MNHEY and CDR2 SVGAGI. The CDR3 sequence is CASSYSGYTGELFF. Written as DNA, the CDR3 is TGTGCCAGCAGTTACTCGGGGTACACCGGGGAGCTGTTTTTT.

The table lists this clonotype with many counts. The chain couples TRBV9 to TRBJ1-2, with D perhaps matching TRBD1 (5 bases). Germline lookup yields CDR1 SGDLS and CDR2 YYNGEE. The V gene lost 0 bases and the J gene lost 2 bases, with 8 bases spanning the gap. The CDR3 is 14 residues long. The CDR3 spells CASSVEGDNYGYTF. Written as DNA, the CDR3 is TGTGCCAGCAGCGTAGAAGGGGACAACTATGGCTACACCTTC.

This clonotype was detected many times. The chain uses TRBV4-1 and TRBJ2-7; D is possibly TRBD1 (6 bases). V lost 0 bases to trimming and J lost 5 bases, with 14 bases between them. The V gene's germline CDR1 is MGHRA and CDR2 YSYEKL. The CDR3 is 15 amino acids. Written as DNA, the CDR3 is TGCGCCAGCAGCCAAGATCCCACAGGGTTACACGAGCAGTACTTC. Translation: CASSQDPTGLHEQYF.

This clonotype has at least ten counts. The chain couples TRBV20-1 to TRBJ2-7, with 10 positions matching TRBD2. This CDR3 contains 13 residues. CDR1 and CDR2 (germline): DFQATT, SNEGSKA (reference sequence). J was trimmed by 0 bases and V by 5 bases; bases with no gene match: 1. The CDR3 sequence is CSALAGVSYEQYF. The CDR3 bases are TGCAGTGCTCTAGCGGGAGTCTCCTACGAGCAGTACTTC.

Many counts were recorded for this clonotype. The chain has TRBV2 and TRBJ1-3, with 7 bases aligning to TRBD1. The CDR3 length is 13 residues. The trim removed 7 bases at V and 3 bases at J, leaving 3 bases unmatched. The germline gives CDR1 SNHLY, CDR2 FYNNEI. The CDR3 DNA sequence: TGTGCCAGCACAGGGGGTTATGGAAACACCATATATTTT. As protein: CASTGGYGNTIYF.

The V call is TRBV28, the J call TRBJ2-6; D unclear. Trimming removed 7 bases at V and 0 bases at J, with 13 bases between. The germline V gene has CDR1 MDHEN and CDR2 SYDVKM. The CDR3 sequence is 16 residues long. The CDR3 sequence is CASTGFFNSGANVLTF. For the CDR3, the DNA is TGTGCCAGCACCGGATTTTTTAACTCTGGGGCCAACGTCCTGACTTTC.

The V call is TRBV10-3, the J call TRBJ2-1; 9 bases line up with TRBD1. V shed 3 bases and J 5 bases; nucleotides not matched to a gene: 8. The CDR3 totals 16 residues. CDR1 and CDR2 from the germline V gene are ENHRY and SYGVKD. CDR3 sequence reads: CAISEPGQGTDNEQFF. The CDR3 DNA sequence: TGTGCCATCAGTGAACCAGGACAGGGGACCGACAATGAGCAGTTCTTC.

In its sample, this clonotype was seen many times. The CDR3, as DNA: TGTGCCAGCAGCTTAACAGGGCAGGGGCCCTACAATGAGCAGTTCTTC. Its translation: CASSLTGQGPYNEQFF. This chain joins TRBV7-3 and TRBJ2-1; weak D call: TRBD1 (6 bases). This CDR3 has 16 amino acids. V lost 0 bases, J lost 2 bases, and 11 bases lay in between. CDR1 and CDR2 from the germline V gene are SGHTA and FQGTGA.

This clonotype has ten or more counts. V is TRBV12-3 or TRBV12-4 and J is TRBJ1-5; 8 bases line up with TRBD1. Germline trimming cut 5 bases from V and 6 bases from J; bases unmatched to any gene: 9. The CDR3 covers 15 residues. The CDR3 loop is CASSVGQGPGQPQHF. The CDR3 DNA sequence: TGTGCCAGCAGTGTAGGACAGGGACCAGGTCAGCCCCAGCATTTT.

This clonotype was seen many times. CDR3 residues: CASRREGGTGELFF. The CDR3 region has the DNA TGTGCCAGCAGACGAGAGGGAGGGACCGGGGAGCTGTTTTTT. The chain employs TRBV2 and TRBJ2-2, with TRBD2 matching over 7 bases. The ends lost 6 bases at V and 5 bases at J; junction bases unmatched: 6. CDR3 length equals 14 residues. In germline, CDR1 is SNHLY, CDR2 FYNNEI.

This clonotype came up many times. V is TRBV18 and J is TRBJ1-1; no definite D call. CDR3 length equals 16 residues. Germline loops: CDR1 KGHSH, CDR2 LQKENI. V was cut by 2 bases and J by 3 bases, with 16 bases left in between. The CDR3 DNA sequence: TGTGCCAGCTCACCAAGGACGGTGGGGTCGGACACTGAAGCTTTCTTT. Residues: CASSPRTVGSDTEAFF.

As concerns this clonotype: Just one base apart from a much larger clone, this may be a read error. The chain employs TRBV2 and TRBJ2-1; no definite D call. The CDR3 contains 15 residues. Trimming removed 2 bases at V and 2 bases at J, with 10 bases between. Germline CDR1 is SNHLY and CDR2 is FYNNEI. The DNA for the CDR3 is TGTGCCAGCAGTGAACAGGATTACCCCTACAATGAGCAGTTCTTC. Translation: CASSEQDYPYNEQFF.

This clonotype was detected a few times. This may stem from a read error, because a much larger clone lies one nucleotide away. The chain is built from TRBV29-1 and TRBJ2-7; 11 bases fit TRBD1. The germline V gene encodes CDR1 SQVTM and CDR2 ANQGSEA. This CDR3 spans 14 amino acids. The CDR3 DNA is TGCAGCGTGACTGGACAGGGGGCCTTCTACGAGCAGCACTTC. This sequence encodes CSVTGQGAFYEQHF.

This clonotype has just a few counts. CDR3 residues: CASSQNRENEQFF. The DNA of the CDR3 is TGTGCCAGCAGCCAAAACAGGGAAAATGAGCAGTTCTTC. V usage is TRBV14 and J usage is TRBJ2-1; D possibly corresponds to TRBD1 (6 bases). V lost 2 bases and J 7 bases, leaving 9 bases between the germline ends. Germline values: CDR1 SGHDN, CDR2 FVKESK. CDR3 length: 13 residues.

The chain has TRBV11-2 and TRBJ1-4; D perhaps matches TRBD1 (5 bases). In germline, CDR1 is SGHAT, CDR2 FQNNGV. V shed 2 bases and J shed 10 bases, with 8 bases lying between them. The CDR3 totals 12 residues. CDR3 region: CASSLRGRKLFF. DNA of the CDR3: TGTGCCAGCAGCTTACGGGGGAGAAAACTGTTTTTT.

This clonotype showed up just a few times. V and J are TRBV5-8 and TRBJ2-3; TRBD2 agrees at 14 bases. The CDR3 contains 16 residues. Per the germline V gene, CDR1 is SGHTS and CDR2 is YDEGEE. The trim removed 3 bases at V and 4 bases at J, leaving 4 bases unmatched. CDR3 sequence reads: CASSYGLAGGSDTQYF. CDR3 coding DNA: TGTGCCAGCAGCTACGGACTAGCGGGAGGATCAGATACGCAGTATTTT.

The chain joins TRBV6-1 to TRBJ1-2; a weak D match, TRBD1 (5 bases). Trimming pared 5 bases from V and 7 bases from J, leaving 11 bases between. CDR1 and CDR2 (germline): MNHNS, SASEGT. The CDR3 has 12 amino acids. CDR3 protein: CASSQGIAGYTF. As DNA, the CDR3 is TGTGCCAGCAGTCAGGGCATTGCTGGCTACACCTTC.

This clonotype was seen many times. V and J are TRBV29-1 and TRBJ2-1, with 7 bases that match TRBD2. The trim removed 0 bases at V and 4 bases at J, leaving 3 bases unmatched. The CDR3 contains 14 residues. Germline V gives CDR1 SQVTM, CDR2 ANQGSEA. The CDR3 DNA is TGCAGCGTTGAAGACGGACTAGGATACAATGAGCAGTTCTTC. It is translated as CSVEDGLGYNEQFF.